Following are 20 T cell receptor beta chains from one sample sequenced in a study of T cell responses to AZD1222 COVID-19 vaccine. Sequenced by immunoSEQ multiplex PCR; TCRdb stores in-frame clones only, minus some. The sample contains roughly 120,000 clones, roughly 84% of which appear only once. The source was peripheral blood, collected on day 0 of AZD1222 vaccination. The receptors stem from an adult in good health.

The rearrangement uses TRBV10-1 and TRBJ2-1; D is undetermined. In germline, CDR1 is WNHNN, CDR2 SYGVQD (reference sequence). V was clipped by 3 bases and J by 4 bases, with 10 bases between them. CDR3 length equals 14 residues. CDR3 bases: TGCGCCAGCAGTGACCCCCGTCTTTACAATGAGCAGTTCTTC. This encodes CASSDPRLYNEQFF.

The rearrangement uses TRBV5-6 and TRBJ1-3; D call uncertain. The CDR3 consists of 14 residues. Germline V CDR1 and CDR2: SGHDT, YYEEEE. The ends were cut back, 2 bases at V and 0 bases at J, with 6 bases in the middle. CDR3 coding DNA: TGTGCCAGCAGCTTCGACAACTCTGGAAACACCATATATTTT. This codes for CASSFDNSGNTIYF.

The V call is TRBV19, the J call TRBJ1-5, with unresolved D. This CDR3 has 15 amino acids. Germline CDR1 LNHDA, CDR2 SQIVND (reference sequence). Trimming shortened V by 5 bases and J by 3 bases, and 14 bases separated the two germline ends. CDR3 sequence (DNA): TGTGCCAGTAGTTGGGGTGACGGTGTCAATCAGCCCCAGCATTTT. This translates into CASSWGDGVNQPQHF.

The CDR3 region is CATSRDSSVNEQFF. CDR3 DNA sequence: TGTGCCACCAGCAGAGATTCTTCGGTGAATGAGCAGTTCTTC. The gene calls are TRBV15 and TRBJ2-1; no clear D. V was trimmed by 0 bases and J by 7 bases, leaving 10 bases between them. This CDR3 is 14 amino acids long. Germline values: CDR1 LNHNV, CDR2 YYDKDF (reference sequence).

V and J are TRBV19 and TRBJ1-4; no clear D. This CDR3 contains 13 residues. Germline loops: CDR1 LNHDA, CDR2 SQIVND (reference sequence). V was shortened by 10 bases and J by 7 bases, with 16 bases between the two germline ends. CDR3 region: CATREPLGEKLFF. The DNA for the CDR3 is TGTGCCACGCGGGAGCCCCTTGGTGAAAAACTGTTTTTT.

The chain combines TRBV11-2 with TRBJ1-1; D unclear. The CDR3 is 14 residues long. The V and J ends lost 3 bases and 4 bases respectively, with 12 bases between them. The germline V gene encodes CDR1 SGHAT and CDR2 FQNNGV. The CDR3 loop is CASSFISGGTEAFF. The CDR3 bases are TGTGCCAGCAGCTTTATCTCGGGCGGCACTGAAGCTTTCTTT.

J is TRBJ2-5 and V is TRBV25-1; 11 bases agree with TRBD2. This CDR3 contains 13 residues. Per the germline V gene, CDR1 is MGHDK and CDR2 is SYGVNS. V lost 8 bases and J lost 4; bases outside the gene matches: 3. The CDR3 here is CASLAGGRETQYF. CDR3 sequence (DNA): TGTGCCAGCTTAGCGGGGGGGCGAGAGACCCAGTACTTC.

This clone has a handful of counts. This chain uses TRBV11-2 with TRBJ2-1; a weak D match, TRBD1 (5 bases). There are 16 residues in the CDR3. V lost 5 bases and J lost 0, with 14 bases in between. Per germline, CDR1 SGHAT and CDR2 FQNNGV. CDR3 DNA: TGTGCCAGCAGCCTCCTTGGGGCCAGCTCCTACAATGAGCAGTTCTTC. It encodes CASSLLGASSYNEQFF.

This chain connects TRBV5-1 to TRBJ2-7, with 9 bases matching TRBD1. V gave up 0 bases and J gave up 7 bases; unmatched junction bases: 14. Germline CDR1 and CDR2: SGHRS and YFSETQ. The CDR3 totals 17 residues. The CDR3 region is CASSLAKGTGKPWEQYF. The DNA for the CDR3 is TGCGCCAGCAGCTTGGCCAAAGGGACAGGGAAACCTTGGGAGCAGTACTTC.

This chain links TRBV7-8 with TRBJ1-5, with D hard to call. Germline V lookup: CDR1 SGHVS, CDR2 FQNEAQ. Between the trimmed V and J ends, which lost 3 bases and 0 bases, there was a span of 6 bases. This CDR3 has 14 residues. CDR3 sequence (DNA): TGTGCCAGCAGCTTGGGGATTAGCAATCAGCCCCAGCATTTT. This codes for CASSLGISNQPQHF.

The V gene is TRBV6-2 or TRBV6-3, the J gene TRBJ1-6; TRBD1 matches at 9 bases. Germline V CDR1 and CDR2: MNHEY, SVGEGT. This CDR3 is built from 16 residues. After removal of 6 bases from V and 1 base from J, the junction contained 4 bases not matched to a gene. Here the CDR3 reads CASSPDRGSYNSPLHF. The CDR3 DNA is TGTGCCAGCAGCCCGGACAGGGGATCCTATAATTCACCCCTCCACTTT.

The chain recombines TRBV5-1 with TRBJ1-4; 9 bases agree with TRBD1. The CDR3 length is 15 residues. V dropped 3 bases and J dropped 5; count of bases not matched to a gene: 5. The germline CDR1 and CDR2 sequences are SGHRS and YFSETQ. The CDR3 DNA reads TGCGCCAGCAGCTCGTCCGGGACAGGGAATGAAAAACTGTTTTTT. Its translation: CASSSSGTGNEKLFF.

This chain links TRBV2 with TRBJ2-2; TRBD1 matches at 7 bases. The trim removed 6 bases at V and 2 bases at J, leaving 6 bases unmatched. CDR1 and CDR2 (germline): SNHLY, FYNNEI. This CDR3 has 15 amino acids. As DNA, the CDR3 is TGTGCCAGCAGAAGGGACAGAAGTAACACCGGGGAGCTGTTTTTT. This codes for CASRRDRSNTGELFF.

The CDR3 DNA is TGTGCCAGCAGTCCAGGGTACACTGAAGCTTTCTTT. This gives the protein CASSPGYTEAFF. This chain connects TRBV7-8 to TRBJ1-1; tentatively, D is TRBD1 (5 bases). Trimming pared 6 bases from V and 3 bases from J, leaving 8 bases between. Germline values: CDR1 SGHVS, CDR2 FQNEAQ. This CDR3 is built from 12 residues. Full variable domain (rest looked up from reference TRBV7-8 and TRBJ1-1): GAGVSQSPRYKVAKRGQDVALRCDPISGHVSLFWYQQALGQGPEFLTYFQNEAQLDKSGLPSDRFFAERPEGSVSTLKIQRTQQEDSAVYLCASSPGYTEAFFGQGTRLTVV.

This clone was picked up one time. V usage is TRBV4-1 and J usage is TRBJ2-5; D is unresolved. CDR3 length: 15 amino acids. Deletions cut 1 base from V and 4 bases from J, with 13 bases between. Germline loops: CDR1 MGHRA, CDR2 YSYEKL. The CDR3 DNA is TGCGCCAGCAGCCAAGTATTCCCCGTGTCAGAGACCCAGTACTTC. This translates into CASSQVFPVSETQYF.

This chain uses TRBV15 with TRBJ1-2, with D possibly matching TRBD1 (6 bases). This CDR3 region has 16 residues. Trimming cost V 1 base and J 2 bases, with 14 bases left between them. Germline-derived CDR1 and CDR2 are LNHNV and YYDKDF (reference sequence). CDR3 region: CATSRGTAASNYGYTF. In DNA form, the CDR3 reads TGTGCCACCAGCAGAGGGACAGCCGCCTCGAACTATGGCTACACCTTC.

The chain joins TRBV6-2 or TRBV6-3 to TRBJ2-1; 9 bases map to TRBD2. CDR1 is MNHEY, CDR2 SVGEGT, per germline. The CDR3 runs to 16 residues. V shed 6 bases and J 3 bases; nucleotides not matched to a gene: 9. CDR3 in amino acids: CASRPTLAGYYNEQFF. The CDR3 DNA follows: TGTGCCAGCAGACCTACCCTAGCGGGATACTACAATGAGCAGTTCTTC.

This chain links TRBV16 with TRBJ2-7; 9 bases line up with TRBD1. The CDR3 spans 14 residues. J gave up 4 bases and V 3 bases, and 4 bases lay outside the gene matches. Germline V gene data show CDR1 as KGHSY and CDR2 as FQNENV. CDR3 coding DNA: TGTGCCAGCAGCCACCCGGGACAGGGATACGAGCAGTACTTC. It codes for CASSHPGQGYEQYF.

This chain uses TRBV11-2 with TRBJ2-7; 7 bases align to TRBD2. J was trimmed by 2 bases and V by 1 base; bases with no gene match: 5. The length of the CDR3 is 15 residues. The germline gives CDR1 SGHAT, CDR2 FQNNGV. The CDR3 region has the DNA TGTGCCAGCAGCTTAGCCGGGACTAACACCTACGAGCAGTACTTC. Encoded protein: CASSLAGTNTYEQYF.

The chain links TRBV7-8 to TRBJ2-1; TRBD2 matches at 8 bases. Germline CDR1 SGHVS, CDR2 FQNEAQ. The CDR3 is 16 residues long. Losses at the gene ends were 7 bases for V and 0 bases for J; bases not matched to a gene: 8. This CDR3 reads CASTKAGASSYNEQFF. CDR3 in DNA: TGTGCCAGCACCAAAGCGGGAGCTAGCTCCTACAATGAGCAGTTCTTC.